This passage covers 25 T cell receptor beta chains from one sample sequenced in a study of cytomegalovirus exposure and HLA in healthy donors. The primer mix had 60 Vbeta and 13 Jbeta primers. The method was immunoSEQ multiplex PCR; TCRdb's version includes in-frame clones alone and lacks a portion of them. Of approximately 90,000 clones in the sample, around 77% were seen once. The source material was PBMCs. Receptors were obtained from a man aged 40-50 years in good health and CMV-seronegative.

The chain joins TRBV28 to TRBJ1-3; 7 bases agree with TRBD1. With 10 bases clipped from V and 10 bases from J, the junction kept 13 bases outside the gene matches. The germline V gene has CDR1 MDHEN and CDR2 SYDVKM. This CDR3 contains 13 residues. CDR3 in DNA: TGTGCCACTGGACAGGCCTTACCTGGGACCATATATTTT. Translated, it gives CATGQALPGTIYF.

The chain recombines TRBV5-6 with TRBJ1-1; tentative D call: TRBD1 (5 bases). The CDR3 loop spans 14 amino acids. V was trimmed by 4 bases and J by 1 base, leaving 11 bases between them. Germline-derived CDR1 and CDR2 are SGHDT and YYEEEE. As DNA, the CDR3 is TGTGCCAGCAGCGGGGGGAGCAGGAACACTGAAGCTTTCTTT. Protein sequence: CASSGGSRNTEAFF.

The CDR3 reads CASTDFTDTQYF. The CDR3 DNA sequence: TGTGCCAGCACGGACTTCACAGATACGCAGTATTTT. This chain joins TRBV28 and TRBJ2-3; D is perhaps TRBD2 (5 bases). The CDR3 sequence is 12 residues long. Germline V gene lookup returns CDR1 MDHEN and CDR2 SYDVKM. Trimming cost V 7 bases and J 2 bases, with 7 bases left between them.

The chain recombines TRBV6-5 with TRBJ1-1, with TRBD1 as a possible D gene (6 bases). Germline CDR1 and CDR2: MNHEY and SVGAGI. V lost 4 bases and J lost 8, with 14 bases in between. CDR3 length: 13 amino acids. CDR3 in amino acids: CASSSNRESEAFF. The DNA for the CDR3 is TGTGCCAGCAGTTCTAACAGGGAAAGCGAAGCTTTCTTT.

This clone was counted once. The chain joins TRBV6-4 to TRBJ2-1; 8 nucleotides align to TRBD1. This CDR3 has 15 residues. The germline V gene encodes CDR1 MRHNA and CDR2 SNTAGT. The trim removed 3 bases at V and 7 bases at J, leaving 8 bases unmatched. This CDR3 is CASSEERTGLNEQFF. Written as DNA, the CDR3 is TGTGCCAGCAGTGAAGAGAGGACAGGGCTAAATGAGCAGTTCTTC.

The chain links TRBV2 to TRBJ1-6; no reliable D call. The CDR3 sequence is 14 residues long. Germline V gives CDR1 SNHLY, CDR2 FYNNEI. V lost 4 bases, J lost 7 bases, and 11 bases lay in between. CDR3: CASSGTGFNSPLHF. The CDR3 DNA is TGTGCCAGCAGTGGTACGGGGTTCAATTCACCCCTCCACTTT. Complete variable domain (other parts from reference TRBV2 and TRBJ1-6): EPEVTQTPSHQVTQMGQEVILRCVPISNHLYFYWYRQILGQKVEFLVSFYNNEISEKSEIFDDQFSVERPDGSNFTLKIRSTKLEDSAMYFCASSGTGFNSPLHFGNGTRLTVT.

This clone was seen more than once but under ten times. DNA of the CDR3: TGTGCCAGCAGCTTTACCGGGACAGGGGGCTGTGGCTACACCTTC. It specifies CASSFTGTGGCGYTF. The chain couples TRBV9 to TRBJ1-2; TRBD1 agrees at 12 bases. Per germline, CDR1 SGDLS and CDR2 YYNGEE. This CDR3 has 15 amino acids. V was pared by 4 bases and J by 7 bases, with 8 bases of the junction left unmatched.

On this clone: Germline is not matched at one junction end, which may reflect a read error. The gene calls are TRBV28 and TRBJ2-7, with 7 bases matching TRBD1. The CDR3 is 14 amino acids. Germline assignment: CDR1 MDHEN and CDR2 SYDVKM. CDR3 nucleotides: TGTGCCAGCAGAACGGGACAGATGAACTACGGGCAGTACTTC. Encoded protein: CASRTGQMNYGQYF.

This chain's CDR3 is CASSLGGQGEAFF. Here the CDR3 DNA reads TGTGCCAGCAGCTTGGGGGGACAGGGTGAAGCTTTCTTT. The chain couples TRBV5-6 to TRBJ1-1; 9 positions agree with TRBD1. In germline, CDR1 is SGHDT, CDR2 YYEEEE. The CDR3 has 13 amino acids. Unmatched junction bases numbered 1, after V lost 0 bases and J lost 7 bases.

The rearrangement joins TRBV7-9 to TRBJ2-7; 9 bases map to TRBD1. The CDR3 spans 15 residues. V lost 1 base and J lost 4; bases outside the gene matches: 5. Per germline, CDR1 SEHNR and CDR2 FQNEAQ (reference sequence). The CDR3, as DNA: TGTGCCAGCAGCTTAGAACAGGGGGCTCGGTACGAGCAGTACTTC. Amino acids: CASSLEQGARYEQYF. The full variable domain, in which reference TRBV7-9 and TRBJ2-7 provide the parts outside the CDR3, is DTGVSQNPRHKITKRGQNVTFRCDPISEHNRLYWYRQTLGQGPEFLTYFQNEAQLEKSRLLSDRFSAERPKGSFSTLEIQRTEQGDSAMYLCASSLEQGARYEQYFGPGTRLTVT.

V gene TRBV7-8 combines with J gene TRBJ2-3; 8 nucleotides agree with TRBD2. V was pared by 0 bases and J by 1 base, with 6 bases of the junction left unmatched. Germline lookup yields CDR1 SGHVS and CDR2 FQNEAQ. The CDR3 runs to 17 residues. CDR3 region: CASSLAQGSGGTDTQYF. The CDR3 nucleotides read TGTGCCAGCAGCTTAGCGCAAGGTAGCGGGGGCACAGATACGCAGTATTTT.

The chain combines TRBV6-6 with TRBJ2-7; D perhaps matches TRBD1 (5 bases). Trimming removed 7 bases at V and 2 bases at J, with 12 bases between. The CDR3 loop spans 13 amino acids. The V gene's germline CDR1 is MNHNY and CDR2 SVGAGI (reference sequence). Written as DNA, the CDR3 is TGTGCCAGCACCGCTGACAGTACCTACGAGCAGTACTTC. This gives the protein CASTADSTYEQYF.

This chain uses TRBV5-6 with TRBJ2-7; unclear D gene. The CDR3 extends over 13 amino acids. CDR1 is SGHDT and CDR2 is YYEEEE in the germline V gene. V was pared by 2 bases and J by 3 bases, with 9 bases between. For the CDR3, the DNA is TGTGCCAGCAGCTTTCAGAAAAACTACGAGCAGTACTTC. It translates to CASSFQKNYEQYF.

The genes are TRBV6-6 and TRBJ2-7, with a weak D call TRBD1 (6 bases). V was pared by 5 bases and J by 4 bases, with 9 bases between. The CDR3 is made up of 12 amino acids. Germline-derived CDR1 and CDR2 are MNHNY and SVGAGI (reference sequence). The CDR3 region is CASSQQGYEQYF. The CDR3 coding sequence is TGTGCCAGCAGTCAACAGGGTTACGAGCAGTACTTC.

V and J are TRBV18 and TRBJ2-7; the D gene is possibly TRBD1 (6 bases). The CDR3 length is 14 residues. Germline CDR1 and CDR2: KGHSH and LQKENI. V was trimmed by 0 bases and J by 6 bases, leaving 12 bases between them. The CDR3 protein is CASSPPSQGSEQYF. In DNA, the CDR3 is TGTGCCAGCTCACCACCTTCACAGGGAAGCGAGCAGTACTTC. Full variable domain (rest looked up from reference TRBV18 and TRBJ2-7): NAGVMQNPRHLVRRRGQEARLRCSPMKGHSHVYWYRQLPEEGLKFMVYLQKENIIDESGMPKERFSAEFPKEGPSILRIQQVVRGDSAAYFCASSPPSQGSEQYFGPGTRLTVT.

The chain carries TRBV6-5 and TRBJ1-1; 11 nucleotides align to TRBD1. There are 15 residues in the CDR3. Germline V gives CDR1 MNHEY, CDR2 SVGAGI. With 6 bases clipped from V and 5 bases from J, the junction kept 8 bases outside the gene matches. The CDR3 here is CASRRTGGFGTEAFF. As DNA, the CDR3 is TGTGCCAGCAGGAGGACAGGGGGCTTTGGTACTGAAGCTTTCTTT.

This chain connects TRBV5-1 to TRBJ2-1; TRBD2 agrees at 10 bases. Germline loops: CDR1 SGHRS, CDR2 YFSETQ. V dropped 0 bases and J dropped 6; count of bases not matched to a gene: 9. CDR3 length equals 17 residues. CDR3 residues: CASSLAVAGGNINEQFF. Here the CDR3 DNA reads TGCGCCAGCAGCTTGGCCGTAGCGGGAGGCAATATCAATGAGCAGTTCTTC.

The V and J genes are TRBV19 and TRBJ1-2, with a tentative D call TRBD1 (6 bases). From germline, CDR1 is LNHDA and CDR2 SQIVND (reference sequence). CDR3 size: 13 residues. V was pared by 5 bases and J by 8 bases, with 15 bases between. CDR3 coding DNA: TGTGCCAGTAGTCCCCGCGGGGGGCGCGGCTACACCTTC. This translates into CASSPRGGRGYTF.

The chain recombines TRBV10-3 with TRBJ2-7; TRBD1 matches 7 bases. Germline V lookup: CDR1 ENHRY, CDR2 SYGVKD. This CDR3 region has 14 residues. Germline trimming cut 0 bases from V and 9 bases from J; bases unmatched to any gene: 8. The CDR3 here is CAISESDGHRGQYF. Written as DNA, the CDR3 is TGTGCCATCAGTGAGTCCGATGGGCACAGGGGGCAGTACTTC.

This rearrangement joins TRBV2 to TRBJ1-2, with D uncertain. The CDR3 has 16 amino acids. Trimming pared 3 bases from V and 4 bases from J, leaving 18 bases between. CDR1 and CDR2 from the germline V gene are SNHLY and FYNNEI. The CDR3 region is CASSEDGPGLGYGYTF. The CDR3 DNA follows: TGTGCCAGCAGTGAGGATGGGCCTGGCTTAGGCTATGGCTACACCTTC.

With respect to this clone: One end of the junction does not line up with germline, which may come from a read error. The CDR3 DNA follows: TGTGCCAGCAGTTTGGACTCCGACGAGCAGTACTTC. It translates to CASSLDSDEQYF. V is TRBV28 and J is TRBJ2-7; possibly TRBD2 for D (5 bases). The CDR3 is 12 residues long. CDR1 and CDR2 from the germline V gene are MDHEN and SYDVKM.

The rearrangement uses TRBV7-9 and TRBJ1-5; 7 bases line up with TRBD1. V lost 3 bases, J lost 7 bases, and 6 bases stayed unmatched. The germline gives CDR1 SEHNR, CDR2 FQNEAQ (reference sequence). The CDR3 is made up of 14 amino acids. DNA of the CDR3: TGTGCCAGCAGCTTCCTTGGCAGGGGGCAGCCCCAGCATTTT. This codes for CASSFLGRGQPQHF. Variable domain in full (rest from reference TRBV7-9 and TRBJ1-5): DTGVSQNPRHKITKRGQNVTFRCDPISEHNRLYWYRQTLGQGPEFLTYFQNEAQLEKSRLLSDRFSAERPKGSFSTLEIQRTEQGDSAMYLCASSFLGRGQPQHFGDGTRLSIL.

The chain recombines TRBV6-1 with TRBJ2-1; TRBD2 matches 11 bases. The CDR3 contains 16 residues. Germline values: CDR1 MNHNS, CDR2 SASEGT. V shed 3 bases, J shed 2 bases, and the junction held 3 bases outside the gene matches. CDR3 protein: CASSEQLAGAYNEQFF. The CDR3 bases are TGTGCCAGCAGTGAGCAACTAGCGGGAGCCTACAATGAGCAGTTCTTC.

The V call is TRBV14, the J call TRBJ1-1; 7 nucleotides line up with TRBD1. The CDR3 has 16 amino acids. With 3 bases clipped from V and 1 base from J, the junction kept 8 bases outside the gene matches. The germline V gene encodes CDR1 SGHDN and CDR2 FVKESK. CDR3 in amino acids: CASSQLDRRPNTEAFF. In nucleotides, the CDR3 is TGTGCCAGCAGCCAGCTGGACAGGAGACCGAACACTGAAGCTTTCTTT.

J is TRBJ2-1 and V is TRBV5-4; maybe TRBD2 (6 bases). Deletions cut 4 bases from V and 9 bases from J, with 14 bases between. Germline V CDR1 and CDR2: SGHNT, YYREEE (reference sequence). This CDR3 is built from 13 residues. CDR3 DNA: TGTGCCAGCAGCAGCCAACTAGCCCTTGAGCAGTTCTTC. Protein product: CASSSQLALEQFF.